This T cell receptor (beta chain) is from a study of blood T cell repertoires in COVID-19. Study-wide context: Specimens from acute and convalescent COVID-19 originated in the United States, Italy and Spain. T cells, B-cell-depleted T cells, or PBMCs supplied cDNA or gDNA.

In the authors' methods: Reference gene primer amplification yielded estimated nucleated cell counts. Clones were sequenced by immunoSEQ multiplex PCR, and TCRdb holds only the in-frame ones, with some missing. V and J calls and clone size are given by that table; D and trimming were obtained from the DNA. This repertoire shows about 46,000 clones, just over 85% found once; its top ten account for 3.5% to 4.5%. The germline V gene encodes CDR1 SGHDN and CDR2 FVKESK. Unmatched junction bases numbered 9, after V lost 4 bases and J lost 6 bases. The CDR3 consists of 15 residues. This chain connects TRBV14 to TRBJ2-7, with TRBD1 identical over 10 bases. What was sequenced was peripheral blood. The TCR sequence derives from a man older than 75 with active COVID-19. The CDR3 sequence: CASSRRRQGAVEQYF. DNA of the CDR3: TGTGCCAGCAGCCGGAGGAGACAGGGGGCGGTCGAGCAGTACTTC.